The 19 T cell receptor beta chains below all came from one sample that was sequenced in a study of beta chain features in type 1 diabetes. Since all of the isolated RNA was reverse transcribed, expressed TCRB transcripts were what got sequenced. Generated by immunoSEQ multiplex PCR, the TCRdb table keeps only in-frame clones and is missing some. The repertoire has 120,000 to 150,000 clones, 8% to 13% of them found once; the top ten carry less than 1.5%. Sequencing used naive CD4+ T cells from blood. These TCRs come from a man aged 18 to 30 in good health.

V and J are TRBV10-3 and TRBJ2-5; D unresolved. TRBJ2-7 explains the end of the DNA better; the J call may be wrong. Looked up from germline, CDR1 is ENHRY and CDR2 is SYGVKD. CDR3 length: 12 amino acids. The CDR3 spells CASSEVFYEQYF. CDR3 nucleotides: TGTGCCTCCTCTGAAGTTTTCTACGAGCAGTACTTC.

This clone was counted only a few times. The gene calls are TRBV28 and TRBJ1-6; perhaps TRBD1 as D (6 bases). Trimming stripped 5 bases from V and 11 bases from J, with 25 bases between. The germline gives CDR1 MDHEN, CDR2 SYDVKM. The CDR3 is made up of 17 amino acids. Here the CDR3 reads CASSPGGGGPSYAPLHF. DNA for the CDR3: TGTGCCAGCAGTCCTGGGGGGGGCGGGCCTTCCTATGCACCCCTCCACTTT. The full variable domain, in which reference TRBV28 and TRBJ1-6 provide the parts outside the CDR3, is DVKVTQSSRYLVKRTGEKVFLECVQDMDHENMFWYRQDPGLGLRLIYFSYDVKMKEKGDIPEGYSVSREKKERFSLILESASTNQTSMYLCASSPGGGGPSYAPLHFGNGTRLTVT.

The rearrangement uses TRBV5-1 and TRBJ1-3; D is undetermined. The CDR3 is made up of 15 amino acids. Germline lookup yields CDR1 SGHRS and CDR2 YFSETQ. The V gene lost 0 bases and the J gene lost 4 bases, with 11 bases spanning the gap. CDR3 residues: CASSLDGVSGNTIYF. CDR3 nucleotides: TGCGCCAGCAGCTTGGACGGGGTGTCGGGAAACACCATATATTTT.

This sequence joins TRBV7-9 and TRBJ2-7; TRBD1 aligns across 9 bases. CDR3 size: 13 residues. Germline V gene lookup returns CDR1 SEHNR and CDR2 FQNEAQ (reference sequence). Trimming cost V 5 bases and J 5 bases; bases outside gene matches: 4. The CDR3: CASSRWDRDEQYF. The CDR3 nucleotides read TGTGCCAGCAGCCGGTGGGACAGGGACGAGCAGTACTTC. The whole variable domain, remainder taken from reference TRBV7-9 and TRBJ2-7, is DTGVSQNPRHKITKRGQNVTFRCDPISEHNRLYWYRQTLGQGPEFLTYFQNEAQLEKSRLLSDRFSAERPKGSFSTLEIQRTEQGDSAMYLCASSRWDRDEQYFGPGTRLTVT.

This clone was found a few times. The chain links TRBV7-9 to TRBJ2-3, with a weak D call TRBD1 (6 bases). CDR1 and CDR2 from the germline V gene are SEHNR and FQNEAQ (reference sequence). Trimming shortened V by 4 bases and J by 2 bases, and 13 bases separated the two germline ends. The CDR3 extends over 15 amino acids. CDR3 loop: CASSSGALFTDTQYF. The CDR3 nucleotides are TGTGCCAGCAGCTCAGGGGCCCTTTTCACAGATACGCAGTATTTT.

This clone was seen many times. The J gene is TRBJ2-1, the V gene TRBV4-3; 9 bases fit TRBD1. The CDR3 sequence is 14 residues long. The germline V gene encodes CDR1 LGHNA and CDR2 YSLEER. The junction had 5 bases not matched to a gene; V was cut back by 3 bases and J by 8 bases. The CDR3 nucleotides read TGCGCCAGCAGCCAGGAGACAGGGGGTTATGAGCAGTTCTTC. Its protein is CASSQETGGYEQFF.

CDR3 DNA sequence: TGTGCCTGGAGTGTTGCCGACAGGGCGAACACTGAAGCTTTCTTT. Amino acids: CAWSVADRANTEAFF. This rearrangement joins TRBV30 to TRBJ1-1; 7 bases align to TRBD1. The germline gives CDR1 GTSNPN, CDR2 SVGIG (reference sequence). Losses at the gene ends were 0 bases for V and 1 base for J; bases not matched to a gene: 5. CDR3 length equals 15 residues.

V gene TRBV12-2 combines with J gene TRBJ2-1; TRBD2 was called by the table and not checked on the DNA. TRBV12-2 is a pseudogene segment. CDR3 size: 16 residues. As DNA, the CDR3 is TGTGCAAGTCGCAATCCGGGACTAGCGGGGTACAATGAGCAGTTCTTC. This encodes CASRNPGLAGYNEQFF.

The table lists this clone with a few counts. This rearrangement joins TRBV28 to TRBJ1-5, with a weak D call TRBD1 (5 bases). V shed 3 bases and J shed 2 bases, with 11 bases lying between them. The CDR3 runs to 15 residues. CDR1 MDHEN and CDR2 SYDVKM come from the germline V gene. The CDR3 sequence is CASSFGRAGNQPQHF. The CDR3 bases are TGTGCCAGCAGTTTCGGCAGGGCAGGCAATCAGCCCCAGCATTTT.

The chain is built from TRBV11-2 and TRBJ2-4, with a tentative D call TRBD1 (7 bases). V dropped 5 bases and J dropped 3 bases, with 23 bases sitting between them. CDR3 length: 18 amino acids. Germline assignment: CDR1 SGHAT and CDR2 FQNNGV. Here the CDR3 reads CASSLIPGQGGSKNIQYF. For the CDR3, the DNA is TGTGCCAGCAGCCTTATCCCCGGGCAGGGGGGAAGCAAAAACATTCAGTACTTC.

A few counts support this clone. The CDR3 DNA reads as TGTGCCAGCTCACCACCGGGACAGGGGGCCCTTCAGCCCCAGCATTTT. Its protein is CASSPPGQGALQPQHF. This chain connects TRBV18 to TRBJ1-5; 12 bases fit TRBD1. Germline assignment: CDR1 KGHSH and CDR2 LQKENI. The ends lost 0 bases at V and 6 bases at J; junction bases unmatched: 3. CDR3 length: 16 residues.

The chain uses TRBV5-4 and TRBJ1-2, with 10 bases aligning to TRBD1. CDR1 and CDR2 (germline): SGHNT, YYREEE (reference sequence). The V segment lost 4 bases and the J segment 10 bases; nucleotides outside the gene matches: 4. This CDR3 is built from 12 residues. CDR3 coding DNA: TGTGCCAGCAGCCCGGGACAGGGGTCCTACACCTTC. It yields the protein CASSPGQGSYTF.

Only a few counts were recorded for this clone. This rearrangement joins TRBV28 to TRBJ2-7; maybe TRBD1 (8 bases). Germline lookup yields CDR1 MDHEN and CDR2 SYDVKM. This CDR3 is built from 15 residues. Trimming removed 9 bases from V and 2 bases from J, with 20 bases in between. DNA of the CDR3: TGTGCCAGTCTCCGGGGGGACAGGAATGCCTACGAGCAGTACTTC. It yields the protein CASLRGDRNAYEQYF.

The chain recombines TRBV7-2 with TRBJ2-5; 7 positions agree with TRBD1. The CDR3 has 13 residues. V lost 6 bases and J lost 5; bases outside the gene matches: 6. Germline V lookup: CDR1 SGHTA, CDR2 FQGNSA. In nucleotides, the CDR3 is TGTGCCAGCAGAGAAGGGGGCCGGGAGACCCAGTACTTC. It translates to CASREGGRETQYF. The full variable domain, with the rest looked up from reference TRBV7-2 and TRBJ2-5, is GAGVSQSPSNKVTEKGKDVELRCDPISGHTALYWYRQSLGQGLEFLIYFQGNSAPDKSGLPSDRFSAERTGGSVSTLTIQRTQQEDSAVYLCASREGGRETQYFGPGTRLLVL.

This clone was counted many times. The chain joins TRBV14 to TRBJ2-3, with D tentatively TRBD1 (6 bases). CDR1 is SGHDN, CDR2 FVKESK, per germline. The CDR3 sequence is 15 residues long. V was trimmed by 1 base and J by 4 bases, leaving 12 bases between them. The CDR3 reads CASSQVVAGADTQYF. The CDR3 coding sequence is TGTGCCAGCAGCCAAGTGGTCGCAGGGGCAGATACGCAGTATTTT.

This clone was seen at least ten times. The chain carries TRBV14 and TRBJ2-5; TRBD1 matches 8 bases. CDR1 is SGHDN and CDR2 is FVKESK in the germline V gene. Unmatched junction bases numbered 7, after V lost 0 bases and J lost 4 bases. This CDR3 comprises 16 residues. The CDR3 nucleotides are TGTGCCAGCAGCCAAGAACGGACAGGGATGGGAGAGACCCAGTACTTC. Translation: CASSQERTGMGETQYF.

The chain links TRBV27 to TRBJ1-6; D gene ambiguous. V lost 3 bases and J 0 bases, leaving 15 bases between the germline ends. This CDR3 is built from 18 residues. Per the germline V gene, CDR1 is MNHEY and CDR2 is SMNVEV (reference sequence). The CDR3 region is CASSLRPPVGSYNSPLHF. Here the CDR3 DNA reads TGTGCCAGCAGTTTGCGGCCCCCGGTTGGCTCCTATAATTCACCCCTCCACTTT.

This clone was detected a few times. The rearrangement uses TRBV19 and TRBJ2-5; a weak D match, TRBD2 (6 bases). The germline CDR1 and CDR2 sequences are LNHDA and SQIVND (reference sequence). V lost 10 bases and J lost 2, with 17 bases in between. CDR3 length: 14 residues. CDR3 sequence (DNA): TGTGCCACCCGCCCCGCGGGGCCGCAAGAGACCCAGTACTTC. Encoded protein: CATRPAGPQETQYF.

CDR3 bases: TGTGCCTGGGACAGGGGTAACTATGGCTACACCTTC. This sequence encodes CAWDRGNYGYTF. The chain joins TRBV30 to TRBJ1-2; 8 nucleotides line up with TRBD1. Losses at the gene ends were 5 bases for V and 1 base for J; bases not matched to a gene: 0. The CDR3 sequence is 12 residues long. Germline V gene lookup returns CDR1 GTSNPN and CDR2 SVGIG (reference sequence).